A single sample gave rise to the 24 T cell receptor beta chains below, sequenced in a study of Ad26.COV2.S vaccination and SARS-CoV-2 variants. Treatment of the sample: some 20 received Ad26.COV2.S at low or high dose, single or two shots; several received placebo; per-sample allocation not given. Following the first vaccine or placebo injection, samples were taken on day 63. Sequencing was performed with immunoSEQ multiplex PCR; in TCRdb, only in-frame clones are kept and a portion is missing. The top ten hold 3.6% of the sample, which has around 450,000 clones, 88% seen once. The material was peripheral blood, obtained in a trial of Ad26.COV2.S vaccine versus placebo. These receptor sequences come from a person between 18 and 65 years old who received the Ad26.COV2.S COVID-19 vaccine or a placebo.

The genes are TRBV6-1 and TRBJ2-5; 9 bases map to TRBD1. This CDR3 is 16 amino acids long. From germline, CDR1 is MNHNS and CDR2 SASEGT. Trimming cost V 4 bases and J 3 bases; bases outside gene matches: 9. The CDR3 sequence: CASSVTQTGGKETQYF. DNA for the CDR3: TGTGCCAGCAGTGTTACCCAGACAGGGGGAAAAGAGACCCAGTACTTC.

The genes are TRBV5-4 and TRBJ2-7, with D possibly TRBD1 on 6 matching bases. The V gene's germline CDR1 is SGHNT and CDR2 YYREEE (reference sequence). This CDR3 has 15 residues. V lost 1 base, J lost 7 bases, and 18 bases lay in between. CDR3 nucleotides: TGTGCCAGCAGCTTGATGGGACACCTTGAGGGGGAGCAGTACTTC. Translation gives CASSLMGHLEGEQYF.

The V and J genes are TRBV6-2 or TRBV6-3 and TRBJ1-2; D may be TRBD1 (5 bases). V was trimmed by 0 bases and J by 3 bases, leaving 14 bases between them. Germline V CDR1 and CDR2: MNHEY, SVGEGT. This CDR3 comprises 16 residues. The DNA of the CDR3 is TGTGCCAGCAGTTACTCGAGGGAGAAAGGGGACTATGGCTACACCTTC. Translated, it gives CASSYSREKGDYGYTF.

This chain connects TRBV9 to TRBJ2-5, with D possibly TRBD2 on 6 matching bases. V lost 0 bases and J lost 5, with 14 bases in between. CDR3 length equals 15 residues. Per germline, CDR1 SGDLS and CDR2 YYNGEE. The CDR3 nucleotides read TGTGCCAGCAGCGTAGTGGATAGCGGAAGGGAGACCCAGTACTTC. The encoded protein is CASSVVDSGRETQYF. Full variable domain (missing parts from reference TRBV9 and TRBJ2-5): DSGVTQTPKHLITATGQRVTLRCSPRSGDLSVYWYQQSLDQGLQFLIQYYNGEERAKGNILERFSAQQFPDLHSELNLSSLELGDSALYFCASSVVDSGRETQYFGPGTRLLVL.

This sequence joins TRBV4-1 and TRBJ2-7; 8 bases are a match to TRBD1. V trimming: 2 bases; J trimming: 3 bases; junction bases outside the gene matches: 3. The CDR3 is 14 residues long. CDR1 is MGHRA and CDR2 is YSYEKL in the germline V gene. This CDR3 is CASSQRGQGYEQYF. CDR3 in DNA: TGCGCCAGCAGCCAACGAGGACAGGGCTACGAGCAGTACTTC.

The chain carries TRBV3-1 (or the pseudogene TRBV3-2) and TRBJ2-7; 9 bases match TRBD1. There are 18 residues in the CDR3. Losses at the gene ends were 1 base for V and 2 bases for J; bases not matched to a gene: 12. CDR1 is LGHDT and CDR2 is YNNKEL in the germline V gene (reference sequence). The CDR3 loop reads CASSQGETRDRETYEQYF. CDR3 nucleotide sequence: TGTGCCAGCAGCCAAGGTGAAACTAGGGACAGGGAAACCTACGAGCAGTACTTC.

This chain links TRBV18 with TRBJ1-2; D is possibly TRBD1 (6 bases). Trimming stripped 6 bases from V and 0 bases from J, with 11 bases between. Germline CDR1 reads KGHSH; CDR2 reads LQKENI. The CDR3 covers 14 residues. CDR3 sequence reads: CASSYTGTNYGYTF. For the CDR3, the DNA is TGTGCCAGCTCCTATACAGGGACTAACTATGGCTACACCTTC.

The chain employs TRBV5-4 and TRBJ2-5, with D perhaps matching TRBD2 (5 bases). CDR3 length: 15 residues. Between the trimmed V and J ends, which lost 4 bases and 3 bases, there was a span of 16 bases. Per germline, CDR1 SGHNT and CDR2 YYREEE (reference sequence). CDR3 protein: CASSLWGPAEETQYF. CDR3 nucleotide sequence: TGTGCCAGCAGCCTCTGGGGTCCAGCGGAAGAGACCCAGTACTTC.

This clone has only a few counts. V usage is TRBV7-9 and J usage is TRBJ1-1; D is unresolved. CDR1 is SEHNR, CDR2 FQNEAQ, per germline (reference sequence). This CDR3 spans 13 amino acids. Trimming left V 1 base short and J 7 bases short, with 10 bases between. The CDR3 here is CASSLEASHEAFF. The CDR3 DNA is TGTGCCAGCAGCTTAGAGGCAAGCCATGAAGCTTTCTTT.

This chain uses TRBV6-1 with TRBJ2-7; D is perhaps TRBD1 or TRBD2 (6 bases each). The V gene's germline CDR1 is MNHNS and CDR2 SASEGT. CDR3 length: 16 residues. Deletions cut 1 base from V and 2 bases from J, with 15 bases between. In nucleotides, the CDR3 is TGTGCCAGCAGTGAAGAGATCGGGGGCCTTCCCTACGAGCAGTACTTC. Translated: CASSEEIGGLPYEQYF.

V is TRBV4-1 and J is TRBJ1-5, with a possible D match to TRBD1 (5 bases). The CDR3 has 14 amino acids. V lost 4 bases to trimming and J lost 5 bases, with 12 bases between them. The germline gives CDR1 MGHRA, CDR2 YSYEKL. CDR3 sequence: CASSPFGGYQPQHF. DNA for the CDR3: TGCGCCAGCAGCCCATTCGGGGGTTATCAGCCCCAGCATTTT.

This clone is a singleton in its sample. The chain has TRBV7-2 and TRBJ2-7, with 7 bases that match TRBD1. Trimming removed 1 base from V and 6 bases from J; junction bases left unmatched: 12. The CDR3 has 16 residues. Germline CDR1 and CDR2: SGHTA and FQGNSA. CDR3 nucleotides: TGTGCCAGCAGCTTAGTTCCCGGGACAGAATCTCCCGAGCAGTACTTC. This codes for CASSLVPGTESPEQYF.

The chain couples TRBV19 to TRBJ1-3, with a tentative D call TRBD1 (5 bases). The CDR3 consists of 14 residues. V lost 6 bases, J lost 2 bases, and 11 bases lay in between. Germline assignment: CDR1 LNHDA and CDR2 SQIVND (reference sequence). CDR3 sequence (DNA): TGTGCCAGTAGCACGCAGGGCACTGGAAACACCATATATTTT. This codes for CASSTQGTGNTIYF.

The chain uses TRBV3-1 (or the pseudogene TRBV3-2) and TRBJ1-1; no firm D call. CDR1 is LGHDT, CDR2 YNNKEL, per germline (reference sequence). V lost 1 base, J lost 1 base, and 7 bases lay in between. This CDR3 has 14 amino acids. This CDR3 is CASSQVAENTEAFF. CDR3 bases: TGTGCCAGCAGCCAAGTTGCTGAGAACACTGAAGCTTTCTTT.

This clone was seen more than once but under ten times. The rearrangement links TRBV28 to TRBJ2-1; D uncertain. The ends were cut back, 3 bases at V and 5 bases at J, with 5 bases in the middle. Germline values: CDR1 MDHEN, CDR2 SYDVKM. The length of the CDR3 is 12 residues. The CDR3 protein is CASSFRDNEQFF. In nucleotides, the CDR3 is TGTGCCAGCAGTTTTCGGGACAATGAGCAGTTCTTC.

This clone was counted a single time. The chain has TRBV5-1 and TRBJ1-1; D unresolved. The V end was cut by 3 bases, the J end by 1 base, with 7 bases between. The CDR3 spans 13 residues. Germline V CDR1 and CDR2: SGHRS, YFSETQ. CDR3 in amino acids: CASSYNRNTEAFF. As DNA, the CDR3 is TGCGCCAGCAGCTACAACAGGAACACTGAAGCTTTCTTT. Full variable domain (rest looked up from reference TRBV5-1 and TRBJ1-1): KAGVTQTPRYLIKTRGQQVTLSCSPISGHRSVSWYQQTPGQGLQFLFEYFSETQRNKGNFPGRFSGRQFSNSRSEMNVSTLELGDSALYLCASSYNRNTEAFFGQGTRLTVV.

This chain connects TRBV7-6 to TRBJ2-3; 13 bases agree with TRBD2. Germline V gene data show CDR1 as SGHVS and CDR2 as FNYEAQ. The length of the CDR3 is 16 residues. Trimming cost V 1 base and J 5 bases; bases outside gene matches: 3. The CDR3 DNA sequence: TGTGCCAGCAGCTTAGTACTAGCGGGGGGGCTAGATACGCAGTATTTT. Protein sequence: CASSLVLAGGLDTQYF.

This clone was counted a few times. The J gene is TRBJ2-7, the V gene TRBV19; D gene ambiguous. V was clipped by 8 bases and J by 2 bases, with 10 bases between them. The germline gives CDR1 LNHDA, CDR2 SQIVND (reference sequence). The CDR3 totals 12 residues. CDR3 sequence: CASSSPTYEQYF. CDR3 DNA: TGTGCCAGTTCGTCCCCAACCTACGAGCAGTACTTC.

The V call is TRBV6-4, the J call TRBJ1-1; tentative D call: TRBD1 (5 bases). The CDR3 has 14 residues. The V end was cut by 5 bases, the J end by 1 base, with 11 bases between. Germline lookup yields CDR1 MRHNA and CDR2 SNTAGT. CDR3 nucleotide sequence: TGTGCCAGCAGTCGGGACCGAGAGAACACTGAAGCTTTCTTT. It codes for CASSRDRENTEAFF.

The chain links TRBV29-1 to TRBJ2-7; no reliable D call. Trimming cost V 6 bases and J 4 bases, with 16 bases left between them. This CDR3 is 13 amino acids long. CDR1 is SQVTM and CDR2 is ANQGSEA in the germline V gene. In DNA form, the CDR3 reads TGCAGCGTGGATCATGGGGTAGGGTACGAGCAGTACTTC. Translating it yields CSVDHGVGYEQYF.

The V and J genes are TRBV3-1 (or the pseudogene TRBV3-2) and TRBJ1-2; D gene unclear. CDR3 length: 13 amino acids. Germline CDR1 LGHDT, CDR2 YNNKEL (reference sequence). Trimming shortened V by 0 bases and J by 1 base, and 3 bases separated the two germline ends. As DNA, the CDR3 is TGTGCCAGCAGCCAAGACGTTAACTATGGCTACACCTTC. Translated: CASSQDVNYGYTF.

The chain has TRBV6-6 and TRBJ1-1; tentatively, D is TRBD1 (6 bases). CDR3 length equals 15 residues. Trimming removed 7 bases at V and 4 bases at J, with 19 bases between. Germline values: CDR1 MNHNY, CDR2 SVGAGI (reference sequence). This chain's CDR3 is CASIPLGGAGTEAFF. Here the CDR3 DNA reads TGTGCCAGCATCCCTTTAGGGGGGGCCGGCACTGAAGCTTTCTTT.

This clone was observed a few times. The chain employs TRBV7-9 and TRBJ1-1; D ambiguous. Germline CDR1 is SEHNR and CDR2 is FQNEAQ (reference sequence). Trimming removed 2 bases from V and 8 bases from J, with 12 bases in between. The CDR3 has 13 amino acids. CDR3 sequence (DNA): TGTGCCAGCAGCTTATTTAGTCAAGAGGAAGCTTTCTTT. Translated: CASSLFSQEEAFF.

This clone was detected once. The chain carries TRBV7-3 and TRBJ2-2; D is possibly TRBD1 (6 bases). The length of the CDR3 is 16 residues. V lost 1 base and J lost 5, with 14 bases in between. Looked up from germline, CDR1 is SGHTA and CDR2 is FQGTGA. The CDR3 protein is CASSLSPGVNTGELFF. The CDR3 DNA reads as TGTGCCAGCAGCTTAAGCCCAGGGGTAAATACCGGGGAGCTGTTTTTT. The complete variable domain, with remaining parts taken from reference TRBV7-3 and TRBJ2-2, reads GAGVSQTPSNKVTEKGKYVELRCDPISGHTALYWYRQSLGQGPEFLIYFQGTGAADDSGLPNDRFFAVRPEGSVSTLKIQRTERGDSAVYLCASSLSPGVNTGELFFGEGSRLTVL.